The sample holds a few counts of the clone carrying this T cell receptor beta chain. The antigen is not known. A universal primer site came from template switching; cDNA carried unique molecular identifiers. Using its own MiXCR run on the 5' RACE reads, TCRdb lists one record per CDR3 protein. The sample lists about 210,000 distinct CDR3 sequences, around 10% occurring once. The entry originates in a study of identical twins. Study findings and constraints: For cord blood, abundant beta clonotypes had fewer insertions, unlike memory repertoires, which showed none. Interpretation of the results relied on cross-sectional statistical analysis and not on following the same donors.

Donors uniformly comprised healthy Caucasians. The origin of this receptor is a woman aged 18-29 years in good health. Material for sequencing was memory (CD45RO+) T cells sorted from blood.

The CDR3, as DNA: TGCGCCAGCAGCTCGCCGGGACTAGGCGACCAGGCGCAGTATTTT. Translation gives CASSSPGLGDQAQYF. This sequence joins TRBV5-1 and TRBJ2-3; 8 nucleotides match TRBD2. Germline V gene sequence: CDR1 SGHRS, CDR2 YFSETQ. V lost 3 bases, J lost 10 bases, and 13 bases stayed unmatched. This CDR3 spans 15 amino acids. Drawing the rest from reference TRBV5-1 and TRBJ2-3, the complete variable domain is KAGVTQTPRYLIKTRGQQVTLSCSPISGHRSVSWYQQTPGQGLQFLFEYFSETQRNKGNFPGRFSGRQFSNSRSEMNVSTLELGDSALYLCASSSPGLGDQAQYFGPGTRLTVL.